Listed below are T cell receptor beta chains from one sample, sequenced in a study of human versus mouse CDR3 diversity and MHC coevolution. Generated by immunoSEQ multiplex PCR, the TCRdb table keeps only in-frame clones and is missing some. The profile shows about 77,000 clones, 85% to 95% of them singletons. Sequenced sample: naive CD4+ T cells from blood. The receptor source for this set is a person aged 30 to 69 in good health. CDR3s include the opening cysteine and the closing phenylalanine or tryptophan. Fields, in order: CDR3 length, clone size, J gene, D gene, V gene, CDR3 protein, CDR3 DNA. D genes are given only for firm matches. Clone size appears in some rows only: once, few, many, or a class for an expanded clone.

15 | . | TRBJ2-7 | TRBD1 | TRBV6-1 | CASSDRDRAQGEQYF | TGTGCCAGCAGTGACAGGGACAGGGCGCAGGGCGAGCAGTACTTC
13 | . | TRBJ1-5 | . | TRBV6-5 | CASSAGTNQPQHF | TGTGCCAGCAGTGCGGGGACCAATCAGCCCCAGCATTTT
16 | . | TRBJ1-1 | . | TRBV25-1 | CASSGGGEGLNTEAFF | TGTGCCAGCAGTGGGGGGGGTGAAGGCCTGAACACTGAAGCTTTCTTT
15 | . | TRBJ2-3 | TRBD2 | TRBV27 | CASSSSGGVTDTQYF | TGTGCCAGCTCGAGTAGCGGGGGGGTCACAGATACGCAGTATTTT
13 | . | TRBJ1-4 | . | TRBV2 | CASSGGEYEKLFF | TGTGCCAGCAGTGGGGGAGAGTATGAAAAACTGTTTTTT
12 | . | TRBJ2-3 | . | TRBV6-4 | CASSDSYSVQYF | TGTGCCAGCAGTGACTCGTACTCCGTGCAGTATTTT
15 | . | TRBJ2-1 | . | TRBV14 | CASSQYFRSYNEQFF | TGTGCCAGCAGCCAATATTTCCGTTCCTACAATGAGCAGTTCTTC
15 | . | TRBJ1-4 | TRBD1 | TRBV6-5 | CASSRQGAGNEKLFF | TGTGCCAGCAGTAGACAGGGGGCGGGTAATGAAAAACTGTTTTTT
14 | . | TRBJ2-7 | . | TRBV10-1 | CASSIIQRWDEQYF | TGCGCCAGCAGTATCATCCAGAGGTGGGACGAGCAGTACTTC
15 | once | TRBJ2-1 | . | TRBV28 | CASSLTGKPYNEQFF | TGTGCCAGCAGTCTCACAGGGAAACCCTACAATGAGCAGTTCTTC
15 | . | TRBJ2-1 | TRBD1 | TRBV7-9 | CASSLPGTGVNEQFF | TGTGCCAGCAGCTTACCCGGGACAGGGGTCAATGAGCAGTTCTTC
14 | . | TRBJ2-5 | . | TRBV30 | CAFFPRDFKETQYF | TGTGCCTTCTTCCCCCGGGACTTTAAAGAGACCCAGTACTTC
13 | . | TRBJ1-5 | . | TRBV2 | CASSVYRDQPQHF | TGTGCCAGCAGTGTTTATCGGGATCAGCCCCAGCATTTT
15 | . | TRBJ2-5 | TRBD1 | TRBV11-2 | CASSPLRGHWETQYF | TGTGCCAGCAGCCCCCTTAGGGGGCACTGGGAGACCCAGTACTTC
14 | . | TRBJ1-2 | . | TRBV6-5 | CASTPLTGTYGYTF | TGTGCCAGCACACCGCTAACAGGGACCTATGGCTACACCTTC
16 | . | TRBJ1-3 | . | TRBV4-1 | CASSQPGHTSGNTIYF | TGCGCCAGCAGCCAACCGGGACATACTTCTGGAAACACCATATATTTT
18 | . | TRBJ2-2 | TRBD2 | TRBV5-1 | CASSWGPGLAGDAGELFF | TGCGCCAGCAGCTGGGGCCCGGGACTAGCGGGGGATGCCGGGGAGCTGTTTTTT
14 | . | TRBJ2-7 | TRBD2 | TRBV19 | CASSKAGAGYEQYF | TGTGCCAGTAGTAAAGCGGGAGCTGGCTACGAGCAGTACTTC
15 | . | TRBJ1-4 | TRBD1 | TRBV15 | CATSREGQTNEKLFF | TGTGCCACCAGCAGAGAGGGACAGACTAATGAAAAACTGTTTTTT
14 | . | TRBJ2-2 | . | TRBV18 | CASSRSGSTGELFF | TGTGCCAGCTCACGGTCAGGAAGCACCGGGGAGCTGTTTTTT
12 | . | TRBJ1-1 | . | TRBV27 | CASSSVNTEAFF | TGTGCCAGCAGTTCTGTGAACACTGAAGCTTTCTTT
18 | . | TRBJ2-1 | . | TRBV6-1 | CASSGRGGNRGSYNEQFF | TGTGCCAGCAGTGGCAGGGGAGGGAATAGAGGCTCCTACAATGAGCAGTTCTTC
12 | . | TRBJ1-3 | . | TRBV30 | CAWGPIGNTIYF | TGTGCCTGGGGCCCCATTGGAAACACCATATATTTT
14 | . | TRBJ1-1 | . | TRBV19 | CASSTSHSNTEAFF | TGTGCCAGTAGTACTAGTCACTCGAACACTGAAGCTTTCTTT
14 | . | TRBJ2-7 | TRBD1 | TRBV4-1 | CASSQGQGAYEQYF | TGCGCCAGCAGCCAAGGGCAGGGGGCCTACGAGCAGTACTTC
14 | . | TRBJ2-7 | . | TRBV27 | CASSLRQGLYEQYF | TGTGCCAGCAGTTTACGTCAGGGACTGTACGAGCAGTACTTC
18 | once | TRBJ2-1 | . | TRBV5-1 | CASSLRLNRGPSYNEQFF | TGCGCCAGCAGCTTGAGACTCAATAGGGGCCCCTCCTACAATGAGCAGTTCTTC
14 | . | TRBJ2-1 | TRBD1 | TRBV18 | CASSPDRGYNEQFF | TGTGCCAGCTCACCCGACAGGGGGTATAATGAGCAGTTCTTC
13 | . | TRBJ2-1 | . | TRBV30 | CAWSYLLANEQFF | TGTGCCTGGAGTTATCTTCTGGCCAATGAGCAGTTCTTC
14 | . | TRBJ2-7 | . | TRBV27 | CASAFRGDSYEQYF | TGTGCCAGCGCATTCAGGGGGGACTCCTACGAGCAGTACTTC
12 | . | TRBJ1-1 | TRBD1 | TRBV27 | CASQDRGPEAFF | TGTGCCAGTCAGGACAGGGGCCCTGAAGCTTTCTTT
13 | . | TRBJ1-4 | TRBD1 | TRBV2 | CASRDRVREKLFF | TGTGCCAGCAGAGACAGGGTACGGGAAAAACTGTTTTTT
14 | . | TRBJ1-4 | . | TRBV28 | CASSSNQKNEKLFF | TGTGCCAGCAGTTCAAATCAGAAAAATGAAAAACTGTTTTTT
15 | . | TRBJ2-5 | TRBD1 | TRBV10-1 | CASSPGQGAVRTQYF | TGCGCCAGCAGTCCCGGACAGGGGGCAGTACGGACCCAGTACTTC
15 | . | TRBJ2-2 | . | TRBV19 | CASSIGGQGTGELFF | TGTGCCAGTAGTATTGGCGGCCAGGGGACCGGGGAGCTGTTTTTT
15 | . | TRBJ2-1 | . | TRBV6-6 | CASTTSPGWYNEQFF | TGTGCCAGCACCACGTCGCCAGGGTGGTACAATGAGCAGTTCTTC
15 | . | TRBJ2-2 | TRBD2 | TRBV28 | CASIGGGRNTGELFF | TGTGCCAGCATCGGGGGGGGGAGGAACACCGGGGAGCTGTTTTTT
13 | . | TRBJ1-2 | TRBD1 | TRBV6-6 | CASQTGVNYGYTF | TGTGCCAGCCAGACAGGGGTTAACTATGGCTACACCTTC
19 | few | TRBJ2-7 | TRBD1 | TRBV28 | CASSLKGGGTGVNLYEQYF | TGTGCCAGCAGTTTAAAGGGGGGCGGGACAGGGGTTAATTTATACGAGCAGTACTTC
14 | . | TRBJ1-5 | . | TRBV10-3 | CAISESRGSQPQHF | TGTGCCATCAGTGAGTCACGAGGGAGTCAGCCCCAGCATTTT
14 | . | TRBJ2-7 | . | TRBV6-6 | CASSYRTGSYEQYF | TGTGCCAGCAGTTACCGGACGGGATCCTACGAGCAGTACTTC
15 | . | TRBJ1-1 | . | TRBV30 | CACLTRGGRGTEAFF | TGTGCCTGTCTAACCCGGGGGGGGCGGGGAACTGAAGCTTTCTTT
15 | . | TRBJ2-1 | TRBD2 | TRBV4-2 | CASSQEGPAGGPRLF | TGTGCCAGCAGCCAAGAAGGGCCAGCGGGGGGGCCTCGACTCTTC
17 | . | TRBJ2-7 | TRBD2 | TRBV10-3 | CAISERLAGPGEYEQYF | TGTGCCATCAGTGAGCGACTAGCGGGCCCGGGTGAATACGAGCAGTACTTC
19 | . | TRBJ2-1 | TRBD2 | TRBV5-1 | CASSFFGTRGPGSYNEQFF | TGCGCCAGCAGCTTCTTCGGGACTAGAGGTCCAGGCTCCTACAATGAGCAGTTCTTC
17 | . | TRBJ1-1 | . | TRBV25-1 | CASSRFEWATMNTEAFF | TGTGCCAGCAGTAGGTTCGAGTGGGCGACTATGAACACTGAAGCTTTCTTT
13 | . | TRBJ1-5 | . | TRBV6-1 | CASAPGAGQPQHF | TGTGCCAGCGCCCCAGGGGCCGGGCAGCCCCAGCATTTT
16 | . | TRBJ2-3 | TRBD1 | TRBV19 | CASRTVRDRGIDTQYF | TGTGCCAGTAGGACGGTCCGGGACAGGGGAATAGATACGCAGTATTTT
16 | . | TRBJ1-4 | TRBD1 | TRBV4-1 | CASSQDRGTGREKLFF | TGCGCCAGCAGCCAAGATCGCGGGACAGGGCGTGAAAAACTGTTTTTT
16 | . | TRBJ2-5 | TRBD1 | TRBV6-5 | CASSYLGTGSQETQYF | TGTGCCAGCAGTTACTTGGGGACAGGGTCCCAAGAGACCCAGTACTTC
12 | . | TRBJ2-7 | . | TRBV18 | CASSPAGAEQYF | TGTGCCAGCTCACCGGCGGGGGCCGAGCAGTACTTC
14 | once | TRBJ2-1 | . | TRBV19 | CASSRGTSGNEQFF | TGTGCCAGTAGTAGAGGGACTTCCGGCAATGAGCAGTTCTTC
13 | . | TRBJ2-5 | . | TRBV6-4 | CASSAGGQETQYF | TGTGCCAGCAGTGCAGGTGGGCAAGAGACCCAGTACTTC
15 | . | TRBJ2-2 | TRBD2 | TRBV5-4 | CASSPGTSVPGELFF | TGTGCCAGCAGTCCCGGGACTAGCGTTCCGGGGGAGCTGTTTTTT